Listed below are T cell receptor beta chains from one sample, sequenced in a study of cytomegalovirus exposure and HLA in healthy donors. Measured with immunoSEQ multiplex PCR; TCRdb has only the in-frame clones, and not every one. The sample holds approximately 130,000 clones, 79% seen once. Material for sequencing was PBMCs. The receptors were sampled from a male donor in good health and CMV-seronegative. The CDR3 runs from the conserved cysteine through the conserved F or W. The order of the fields is J gene, V gene, D gene, clone size, CDR3 protein, CDR3 DNA. A D gene is named only where the DNA matches it firmly. Size values are once, few and many counts, or a class for expanded clones, and some rows have none.

TRBJ2-2	TRBV10-3	TRBD2	NA	CASQERGGDTGELFF	TGTGCCAGCCAGGAGCGGGGGGGGGACACCGGGGAGCTGTTTTTT
TRBJ1-6	TRBV15	NA	NA	CATSRDLTEIQSLHF	TGTGCCACCAGCAGAGATTTGACTGAAATTCAATCCCTCCACTTT
TRBJ2-3	TRBV9	TRBD1	NA	CASSIPGLGQGGTQYF	TGTGCCAGCAGCATCCCGGGCCTAGGACAGGGAGGTACGCAGTATTTT
TRBJ1-1	TRBV20-1	TRBD1	NA	CSASDRVEVF	TGCAGTGCTAGCGACAGGGTCGAGGTGTTT
TRBJ1-2	TRBV10-3	TRBD1	NA	CAITEEGQGLGYTF	TGTGCCATCACCGAGGAGGGACAGGGCCTTGGCTACACCTTC
TRBJ2-2	TRBV19	TRBD1	NA	CASSIGTVNTGELFF	TGTGCCAGTAGTATTGGGACAGTAAACACCGGGGAGCTGTTTTTT
TRBJ1-2	TRBV9	TRBD1	NA	CASGEGGGLTGGAEKFAF	TGTGCCAGCGGGGAAGGGGGCGGATTAACGGGGGGGGCAGAGAAGTTTGCCTTC
TRBJ2-5	TRBV5-6	TRBD1	NA	CASSIRTGSQETQYF	TGTGCCAGCAGCATAAGGACAGGGAGTCAGGAGACCCAGTACTTC
TRBJ1-5	TRBV15	TRBD1	once	CATGTGGLYSNQPQHF	TGTGCCACCGGGACAGGGGGCCTGTATAGCAATCAGCCCCAGCATTTT
TRBJ2-3	TRBV5-4	TRBD2	NA	CASSKGTSGSSTDTQYF	TGTGCCAGCAGCAAAGGGACTAGCGGTTCCAGCACAGATACGCAGTATTTT
TRBJ2-6	TRBV27	NA	once	CASSLLQSSGANVLTF	TGTGCCAGCAGTTTGCTACAGTCCTCTGGGGCCAACGTCCTGACTTTC
TRBJ2-2	TRBV5-1	NA	NA	CASSLTDSSGELFF	TGCGCCAGCAGCTTAACAGACAGTTCCGGGGAGCTGTTTTTT
TRBJ1-1	TRBV30	NA	NA	CAWSVGAEAFF	TGTGCCTGGAGCGTCGGGGCTGAAGCTTTCTTT
TRBJ2-2	TRBV4-3	TRBD2	few	CASSQRGLAGGGTGELFF	TGCGCCAGCAGCCAACGTGGACTAGCGGGAGGGGGTACCGGGGAGCTGTTTTTT
TRBJ2-3	TRBV2	NA	NA	CASSAQGRVRDTQYF	TGTGCCAGCAGTGCCCAGGGGAGGGTGAGGGATACGCAGTATTTT
TRBJ1-4	TRBV5-1	TRBD1	NA	CASRTGGPTNEKLFF	TGCGCCAGCAGGACAGGGGGGCCAACTAATGAAAAACTGTTTTTT
TRBJ2-3	TRBV7-9	TRBD1	NA	CASSRRQGVNTQYF	TGTGCCAGCAGCAGACGACAGGGAGTGAATACGCAGTATTTT
TRBJ1-5	TRBV29-1	NA	NA	CSVGTGPRQPQHF	TGCAGCGTTGGTACGGGTCCGCGTCAGCCCCAGCATTTT
TRBJ1-1	TRBV27	TRBD1	NA	CASSKRGQGITEAFF	TGTGCCAGCAGTAAGAGGGGACAGGGGATCACTGAAGCTTTCTTT
TRBJ1-1	TRBV29-1	NA	NA	CSVEVRQGWYGTEAFF	TGCAGCGTTGAAGTCCGCCAGGGTTGGTACGGCACTGAAGCTTTCTTT
TRBJ1-1	TRBV15	NA	once	CATSVRGNTEAFF	TGTGCCACCAGCGTCCGAGGCAACACTGAAGCTTTCTTT
TRBJ2-1	TRBV5-4	NA	once	CASSFRGAPYNEQFF	TGTGCCAGCAGCTTCAGGGGGGCCCCCTACAATGAGCAGTTCTTC
TRBJ1-1	TRBV10-3	TRBD1	NA	CAISATGGTEAFF	TGTGCCATCAGTGCCACAGGGGGCACTGAAGCTTTCTTT
TRBJ2-3	TRBV29-1	TRBD2	NA	CSVDGLAGILSTDTQYF	TGCAGCGTCGATGGACTAGCGGGGATCCTCTCCACAGATACGCAGTATTTT